This T cell receptor (beta chain) was profiled in a study of shared T cell receptors in the human thymus. This clone was recorded once. Assay: immunoSEQ multiplex PCR; the TCRdb copy retains only in-frame clones and omits some. This sample carries about 500,000 clones, approximately 80% of them seen once, and the ten largest clones take more than 0.01%. This CDR3 is 16 amino acids long. Trimming removed 0 bases at V and 4 bases at J, with 16 bases between. From germline, CDR1 is MNHNS and CDR2 SASEGT. The same sample was also studied in work on human thymus T cells. That publication notes: Corrective cardiac surgery supplied the resected thymus tissue. Related research described strongly overlapping thymic repertoires in unrelated people.

The chain uses TRBV6-1 and TRBJ2-7, with D perhaps matching TRBD2 (5 bases). The sequencing sample was made of thymocytes. The origin of this receptor is a boy younger than two with a congenital heart defect. CDR3 sequence: CASSEAGEGREYEQYF. The CDR3 DNA sequence: TGTGCCAGCAGTGAAGCGGGTGAGGGTCGTGAGTACGAGCAGTACTTC.